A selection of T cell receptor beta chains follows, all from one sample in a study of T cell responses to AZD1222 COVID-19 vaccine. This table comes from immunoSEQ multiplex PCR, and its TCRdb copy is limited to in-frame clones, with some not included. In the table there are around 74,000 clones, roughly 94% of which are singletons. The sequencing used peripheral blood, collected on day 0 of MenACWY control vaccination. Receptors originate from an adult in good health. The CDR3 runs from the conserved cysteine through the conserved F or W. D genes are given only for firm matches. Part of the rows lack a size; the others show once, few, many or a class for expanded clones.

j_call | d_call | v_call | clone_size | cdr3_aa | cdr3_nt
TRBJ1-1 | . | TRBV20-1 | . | CSARGFMNTEAFF | TGCAGTGCTCGTGGATTCATGAACACTGAAGCTTTCTTT
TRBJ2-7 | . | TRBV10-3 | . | CAKRRDGEQYF | TGTGCCAAGCGTCGGGACGGCGAGCAGTACTTC
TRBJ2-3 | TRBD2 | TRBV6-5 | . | CASRTSGSSTDTQYF | TGTGCCAGCCGGACTAGCGGGAGCAGCACAGATACGCAGTATTTT
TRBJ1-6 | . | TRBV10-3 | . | CAISESSSGTDNSPLHF | TGTGCCATCAGTGAGTCGTCATCTGGGACGGACAATTCACCCCTCCACTTT
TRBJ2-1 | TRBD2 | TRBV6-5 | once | CASSWKGLAGQGEQFF | TGTGCCAGCAGTTGGAAGGGACTAGCGGGACAGGGGGAGCAGTTCTTC
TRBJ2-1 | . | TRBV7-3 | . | CASSPSVGQKPYNEQFF | TGTGCCAGCAGCCCTAGCGTTGGGCAGAAACCTTACAATGAGCAGTTCTTC
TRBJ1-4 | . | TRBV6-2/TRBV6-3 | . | CASSYLDNEKLFF | TGTGCCAGCAGTTACCTGGATAATGAAAAACTGTTTTTT
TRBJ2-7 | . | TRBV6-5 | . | CASRDTYEQYF | TGTGCCAGCCGGGACACCTACGAGCAGTACTTC
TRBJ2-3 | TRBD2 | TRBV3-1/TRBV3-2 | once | CASSEGLASTDTQYF | TGTGCCAGCAGCGAGGGACTAGCGAGCACAGATACGCAGTATTTT
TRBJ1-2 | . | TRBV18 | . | CASSPDQGLRGYTF | TGTGCCAGCTCACCGGACCAGGGGTTGCGTGGCTACACCTTC
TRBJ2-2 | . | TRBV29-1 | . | CSVVEGGTGELFF | TGCAGCGTTGTTGAGGGGGGCACCGGGGAGCTGTTTTTT
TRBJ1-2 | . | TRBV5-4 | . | CASSGGTLRDYGYTF | TGTGCCAGCAGCGGCGGGACCCTCAGGGACTATGGCTACACCTTC
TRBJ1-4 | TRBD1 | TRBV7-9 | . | CASSTIRTGGDEKLFF | TGTGCCAGCAGCACCATCAGGACAGGGGGGGATGAAAAACTGTTTTTT
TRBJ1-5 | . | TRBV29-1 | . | CSVADTDQPQHF | TGCAGCGTTGCGGACACCGATCAGCCCCAGCATTTT
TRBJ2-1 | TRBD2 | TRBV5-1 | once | CASSGGLAGPYNEQFF | TGCGCCAGCAGCGGTGGACTAGCGGGGCCTTACAATGAGCAGTTCTTC
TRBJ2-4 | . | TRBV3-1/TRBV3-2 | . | CASSQMLGGGNIQYF | TGTGCCAGCAGCCAAATGTTGGGGGGCGGAAACATTCAGTACTTC
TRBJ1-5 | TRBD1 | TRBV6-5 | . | CASSYDRVAQPQHF | TGTGCCAGCAGTTACGACAGGGTAGCTCAGCCCCAGCATTTT
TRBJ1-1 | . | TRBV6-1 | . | CASSEDASVAATEAFF | TGTGCCAGCAGTGAAGATGCTAGTGTGGCAGCCACTGAAGCTTTCTTT
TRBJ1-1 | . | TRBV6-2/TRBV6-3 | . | CASSWRVNTEAFF | TGTGCCAGCAGTTGGAGGGTGAACACTGAAGCTTTCTTT
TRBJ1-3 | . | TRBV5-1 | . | CASSLDISYSGNTIYF | TGCGCCAGCAGCCTGGACATTTCATACTCTGGAAACACCATATATTTT
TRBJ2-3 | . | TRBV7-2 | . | CASRATDTQYF | TGTGCCAGCAGGGCCACAGATACGCAGTATTTT
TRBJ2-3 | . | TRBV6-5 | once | CASSLTYTQYF | TGTGCCAGCAGTTTAACGTATACGCAGTATTTT
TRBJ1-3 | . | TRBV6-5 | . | CASRTPSGNTIYF | TGTGCCAGCCGGACGCCCTCTGGAAACACCATATATTTT
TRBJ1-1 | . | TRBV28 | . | CASSFSSESTEAFF | TGTGCCAGCAGTTTCTCGTCCGAGAGCACTGAAGCTTTCTTT
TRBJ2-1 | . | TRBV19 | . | CASSISGTFGNEQFF | TGTGCCAGTAGTATATCGGGGACATTCGGGAATGAGCAGTTCTTC
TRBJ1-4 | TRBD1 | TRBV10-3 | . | CAISERTGQGGEKLFF | TGTGCCATCAGTGAAAGGACCGGACAGGGGGGCGAAAAACTGTTTTTT
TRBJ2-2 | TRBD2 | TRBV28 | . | CASINSGLAGDTGELFF | TGTGCCAGCATCAACTCGGGACTAGCGGGGGACACCGGGGAGCTGTTTTTT
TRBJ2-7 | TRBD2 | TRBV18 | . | CASSQSREGEQYF | TGTGCCAGCTCACAATCCAGGGAGGGCGAGCAGTACTTC
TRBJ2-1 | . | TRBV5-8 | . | CASSPISGAPRGNEQFF | TGTGCCAGCAGCCCCATATCGGGGGCCCCCCGAGGAAATGAGCAGTTCTTC
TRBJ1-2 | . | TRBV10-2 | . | CASQGGGGSYYGYTF | TGCGCCAGCCAAGGTGGGGGAGGTAGCTACTATGGCTACACCTTC
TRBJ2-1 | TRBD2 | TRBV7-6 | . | CASSLASGTTVREQFF | TGTGCCAGCAGCTTAGCTTCCGGGACTACTGTCCGTGAGCAGTTCTTC
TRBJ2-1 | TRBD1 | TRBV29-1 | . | CSVRSGQGYDEQFF | TGCAGCGTTCGATCAGGACAGGGGTACGATGAGCAGTTCTTC
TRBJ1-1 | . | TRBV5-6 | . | CASSPGYTEAFF | TGTGCCAGCAGCCCGGGCTACACTGAAGCTTTCTTT
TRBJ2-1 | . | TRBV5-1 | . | CASSFDQGGYNEQFF | TGCGCCAGCAGCTTCGATCAGGGAGGATACAATGAGCAGTTCTTC
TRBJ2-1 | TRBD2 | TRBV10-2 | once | CASPGRALNEQFF | TGCGCCAGCCCCGGGAGGGCGTTGAATGAGCAGTTCTTC
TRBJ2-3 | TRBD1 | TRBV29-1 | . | CSVAGTGGSTDTQYF | TGCAGCGTCGCCGGGACAGGGGGAAGCACAGATACGCAGTATTTT
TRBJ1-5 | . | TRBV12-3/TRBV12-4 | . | CASSLPYQPQHF | TGTGCCAGCAGTCTCCCGTATCAGCCCCAGCATTTT
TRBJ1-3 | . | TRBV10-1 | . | CASSSQSSGNTIYF | TGCGCCAGCAGTAGCCAGAGCTCTGGAAACACCATATATTTT
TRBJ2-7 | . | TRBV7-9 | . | CASSEASYEQYF | TGTGCCAGCAGCGAGGCCTCCTACGAGCAGTACTTC
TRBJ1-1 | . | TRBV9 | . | CASSELSGRTEAFF | TGTGCCAGCAGTGAATTGAGTGGTCGCACTGAAGCTTTCTTT
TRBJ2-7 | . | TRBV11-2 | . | CASSLLRDNAYEQYF | TGTGCCAGCAGCTTATTACGGGATAACGCCTACGAGCAGTACTTC
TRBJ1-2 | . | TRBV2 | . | CASSEAGLGRGVGYTF | TGTGCCAGCAGTGAAGCCGGTCTGGGCAGGGGAGTTGGCTACACCTTC
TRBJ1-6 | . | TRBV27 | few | CASSFRANNSPLHF | TGTGCCAGCAGTTTCAGGGCCAATAATTCACCCCTCCACTTT
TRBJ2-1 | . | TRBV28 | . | CASSNPGLQLTYNEQFF | TGTGCCAGCAGTAACCCGGGACTCCAGCTAACCTACAATGAGCAGTTCTTC